The 26 T cell receptor beta chains below all came from one sample that was sequenced in a study of blood T cell repertoires in COVID-19 (dated by TCRdb to the early 2020s). Library creation used the immunoSEQ multiplex PCR assay. Sourced from immuneACCESS, this table was stored by TCRdb with only in-frame sequences that have V and J called. A share of the clones is absent; for the studies checked, an unresolved V gene accounts for under half, and the remainder has no known explanation. This sample has about 90,000 clones in its table, and 85% of those were observed once. Clones ranked in the top ten supply 12% of the sample. Material for sequencing was peripheral blood. Receptors originate from a woman between 70 and 85 years old with active or convalescent COVID-19.

This clone came up once. The chain links TRBV3-1 (or the pseudogene TRBV3-2) to TRBJ2-7; 9 bases are a match to TRBD2. Germline V lookup: CDR1 LGHDT, CDR2 YNNKEL (reference sequence). The CDR3 totals 15 residues. V was pared by 6 bases and J by 3 bases, with 9 bases of the junction left unmatched. The CDR3 DNA reads TGTGCCAGCAGTCCTACTAGCGGGTCTTTCTACGAGCAGTACTTC. This sequence encodes CASSPTSGSFYEQYF.

The chain combines TRBV5-4 with TRBJ1-2; D call uncertain. CDR1 and CDR2 (germline): SGHNT, YYREEE (reference sequence). Trimming stripped 0 bases from V and 8 bases from J, with 14 bases between. The CDR3 spans 14 residues. The CDR3 spells CASSLEGLAVGYTF. The CDR3 region has the DNA TGTGCCAGCAGCTTGGAGGGCTTAGCGGTCGGCTACACCTTC.

V gene TRBV11-3 combines with J gene TRBJ2-1, with D perhaps TRBD2 (5 bases). In germline, CDR1 is SGHNT, CDR2 YENEEA. The CDR3 sequence is 15 residues long. V lost 4 bases to trimming and J lost 6 bases, with 16 bases between them. For the CDR3, the DNA is TGTGCCAGCAGCTCTCTAGCAAACGGAGGCAATGAGCAGTTCTTC. Amino acids: CASSSLANGGNEQFF.

This chain joins TRBV19 and TRBJ2-2, with 9 bases that match TRBD1. The germline V gene has CDR1 LNHDA and CDR2 SQIVND (reference sequence). The CDR3 contains 17 residues. The V gene end was trimmed by 1 base and the J gene end by 6 bases; junction bases not matched to a gene: 9. The CDR3 loop reads CASSIVGTGLIAGELFF. The CDR3, as DNA: TGTGCCAGTAGTATAGTTGGGACAGGGCTGATTGCCGGGGAGCTGTTTTTT.

The V call is TRBV7-2, the J call TRBJ1-3; tentative D call: TRBD1 (5 bases). CDR3 length: 16 amino acids. Trimming shortened V by 0 bases and J by 2 bases, and 11 bases separated the two germline ends. CDR1 SGHTA and CDR2 FQGNSA come from the germline V gene. CDR3 protein: CASSLAGVAAGNTIYF. CDR3 coding DNA: TGTGCCAGCAGCTTAGCAGGGGTGGCAGCTGGAAACACCATATATTTT.

The chain is built from TRBV2 and TRBJ1-5, with D hard to call. CDR1 is SNHLY, CDR2 FYNNEI, per germline. This CDR3 comprises 13 residues. Between the trimmed V and J ends, which lost 1 base and 7 bases, there was a span of 8 bases. The CDR3 protein is CASSEESRQPQHF. In nucleotides, the CDR3 is TGTGCCAGCAGTGAAGAGTCGCGACAGCCCCAGCATTTT.

The genes are TRBV5-1 and TRBJ2-7; TRBD1 aligns across 11 bases. The CDR3 runs 14 residues. The germline V gene has CDR1 SGHRS and CDR2 YFSETQ. After removal of 4 bases from V and 6 bases from J, the junction contained 6 bases not matched to a gene. The CDR3, as DNA: TGCGCCAGCAGCATCGGGACAGGGGGAGGCGAGCAGTACTTC. It specifies CASSIGTGGGEQYF.

The genes are TRBV24-1 and TRBJ2-1, with 16 bases lining up with TRBD2. V dropped 4 bases and J dropped 2; count of bases not matched to a gene: 7. This CDR3 has 19 amino acids. In germline, CDR1 is KGHDR, CDR2 SFDVKD. The CDR3 sequence: CATSEAGTSGGGTYNEQFF. The DNA for the CDR3 is TGTGCCACCAGTGAGGCCGGGACTAGCGGGGGGGGGACCTACAATGAGCAGTTCTTC.

This clone occurred a few times. V usage is TRBV7-9 and J usage is TRBJ1-6, with D tentatively TRBD1 (5 bases). The CDR3 spans 15 residues. The germline gives CDR1 SEHNR, CDR2 FQNEAQ (reference sequence). The ends were cut back, 3 bases at V and 10 bases at J, with 16 bases in the middle. The CDR3 is CASSLSTGVGSPLHF. In DNA form, the CDR3 reads TGTGCCAGCAGCTTGTCTACGGGGGTGGGGTCACCCCTCCACTTT.

The gene calls are TRBV6-5 and TRBJ1-1; TRBD1 might be the D (6 bases). This CDR3 has 14 residues. The germline V gene has CDR1 MNHEY and CDR2 SVGAGI. V dropped 7 bases and J dropped 0 bases, with 12 bases sitting between them. CDR3 coding DNA: TGTGCCAGCATCTCACAGGGCTTGAACACTGAAGCTTTCTTT. It specifies CASISQGLNTEAFF.

The J gene is TRBJ1-3, the V gene TRBV13; 7 nucleotides match TRBD1. Unmatched junction bases numbered 4, after V lost 5 bases and J lost 0 bases. The CDR3 is made up of 15 amino acids. Germline V gene sequence: CDR1 PRHDT, CDR2 FYEKMQ (reference sequence). The CDR3 here is CASSIQGSSGNTIYF. CDR3 DNA sequence: TGTGCCAGCAGCATACAGGGGTCCTCTGGAAACACCATATATTTT.

The gene calls are TRBV3-1 (or the pseudogene TRBV3-2) and TRBJ1-6; 7 nucleotides agree with TRBD1. V was pared by 6 bases and J by 0 bases, with 11 bases of the junction left unmatched. CDR3 length: 18 residues. The germline V gene encodes CDR1 LGHDT and CDR2 YNNKEL (reference sequence). The DNA of the CDR3 is TGTGCCAGCAGGCGCCAGGGGGGTTTAAGCTCCTATAATTCACCCCTCCACTTT. Translation: CASRRQGGLSSYNSPLHF.

The chain combines TRBV18 with TRBJ2-7, with 12 bases identical to TRBD2. The germline CDR1 and CDR2 sequences are KGHSH and LQKENI. This CDR3 region has 16 residues. V lost 0 bases and J lost 2; bases outside the gene matches: 2. The CDR3 DNA is TGTGCCAGCTCACCACCAGGACTAGCGGGAACCTACGAGCAGTACTTC. Its translation is CASSPPGLAGTYEQYF. Supplemented by reference TRBV18 and TRBJ2-7, the full variable domain reads NAGVMQNPRHLVRRRGQEARLRCSPMKGHSHVYWYRQLPEEGLKFMVYLQKENIIDESGMPKERFSAEFPKEGPSILRIQQVVRGDSAAYFCASSPPGLAGTYEQYFGPGTRLTVT.

The CDR3 protein is CASSQVAGGFGYTF. CDR3 coding DNA: TGCGCCAGCAGCCAGGTTGCAGGGGGCTTTGGCTACACCTTC. The genes are TRBV4-1 and TRBJ1-2; TRBD1 matches 8 bases. This CDR3 is 14 amino acids long. V lost 3 bases to trimming and J lost 7 bases; unmatched junction nucleotides: 7. Per germline, CDR1 MGHRA and CDR2 YSYEKL.

The rearrangement links TRBV11-2 to TRBJ2-5; TRBD1 agrees at 7 bases. The CDR3 covers 14 residues. V shed 6 bases, J shed 5 bases, and the junction held 9 bases outside the gene matches. Germline V gene data show CDR1 as SGHAT and CDR2 as FQNNGV. The DNA for the CDR3 is TGTGCCAGCAGGCGCAGGGGGTTAGAGGAGACCCAGTACTTC. Encoded protein: CASRRRGLEETQYF.

This chain connects TRBV28 to TRBJ1-4; D is possibly TRBD1 (5 bases). CDR1 is MDHEN, CDR2 SYDVKM, per germline. The CDR3 length is 18 residues. Trimming pared 2 bases from V and 4 bases from J, leaving 20 bases between. CDR3 sequence reads: CASSLTFLQAPSNEKLFF. The CDR3 nucleotides are TGTGCCAGCAGTTTAACGTTTCTACAGGCTCCGAGTAATGAAAAACTGTTTTTT.

This clone was recorded only once. The chain has TRBV21-1 and TRBJ1-4. TRBV21-1 is annotated as a pseudogene. The CDR3 is made up of 12 amino acids. The CDR3 sequence is CASSLLAEKLFF. The CDR3 DNA is TGTGCCAGTTCTTTACTAGCAGAAAAACTGTTTTTT.

The chain combines TRBV6-1 with TRBJ1-2; TRBD1 might be the D (5 bases). Between the trimmed V and J ends, which lost 1 base and 8 bases, there was a span of 14 bases. Germline V gene data show CDR1 as MNHNS and CDR2 as SASEGT. CDR3 size: 14 residues. In DNA, the CDR3 is TGTGCCAGCAGTGAAGGCCAGTCCTGGGGCGGCTACACCTTC. Translated: CASSEGQSWGGYTF.

This clone was counted a single time. V gene TRBV24-1 combines with J gene TRBJ1-2, with D unclear. Germline lookup yields CDR1 KGHDR and CDR2 SFDVKD. This CDR3 contains 12 residues. The V gene lost 5 bases and the J gene lost 11 bases, with 14 bases spanning the gap. The CDR3 loop reads CATSGDGGSYTF. CDR3 bases: TGTGCCACCAGTGGCGACGGAGGCTCGTACACCTTC.

The gene calls are TRBV5-6 and TRBJ1-4; 9 bases map to TRBD1. Unmatched junction bases numbered 6, after V lost 3 bases and J lost 6 bases. Per the germline V gene, CDR1 is SGHDT and CDR2 is YYEEEE. The CDR3 extends over 15 amino acids. DNA of the CDR3: TGTGCCAGCAGCTCCTTAAGACAGGGGGATGAAAAACTGTTTTTT. It encodes CASSSLRQGDEKLFF.

The chain uses TRBV4-2 and TRBJ2-3; D possibly corresponds to TRBD2 (5 bases). This CDR3 has 15 amino acids. V was pared by 0 bases and J by 3 bases, with 10 bases between. Germline V CDR1 and CDR2: LGHNA, YNFKEQ. This CDR3 reads CASSQEWTLTDTQYF. Here the CDR3 DNA reads TGTGCCAGCAGCCAAGAGTGGACTCTTACAGATACGCAGTATTTT.

The chain uses TRBV6-1 and TRBJ1-2; the D is unclear. Trimming stripped 2 bases from V and 11 bases from J, with 27 bases between. The length of the CDR3 is 17 residues. Germline values: CDR1 MNHNS, CDR2 SASEGT. This CDR3 is CASSESLQTSRTLSYTF. The CDR3 DNA reads TGTGCCAGCAGTGAAAGCCTTCAGACAAGCCGTACTCTAAGTTACACCTTC.

V is TRBV7-2 and J is TRBJ1-1; D possibly corresponds to TRBD1 (6 bases). In germline, CDR1 is SGHTA, CDR2 FQGNSA. CDR3 length: 15 amino acids. V gave up 5 bases and J gave up 5 bases, with 18 bases separating them. The DNA for the CDR3 is TGTGCCAGCAGCCCCGAACAGGGAGGGGAGACTGAAGCTTTCTTT. Amino acids: CASSPEQGGETEAFF.

This clone was found a few times. The J gene is TRBJ2-1, the V gene TRBV6-5; TRBD1 matches 9 bases. Germline V gene lookup returns CDR1 MNHEY and CDR2 SVGAGI. Trimming removed 6 bases from V and 4 bases from J; junction bases left unmatched: 7. The CDR3 contains 15 residues. For the CDR3, the DNA is TGTGCCAGCAGCGACCGACAGGGGGGGTACAATGAGCAGTTCTTC. Translating gives CASSDRQGGYNEQFF.

The J gene is TRBJ2-5, the V gene TRBV5-1; TRBD1 aligns across 8 bases. In germline, CDR1 is SGHRS, CDR2 YFSETQ. V lost 4 bases, J lost 4 bases, and 12 bases stayed unmatched. This CDR3 spans 16 amino acids. CDR3 amino acids: CASSIQTGGNLETQYF. CDR3 nucleotides: TGCGCCAGCAGCATTCAAACAGGGGGTAATTTAGAGACCCAGTACTTC.

The chain recombines TRBV11-3 with TRBJ2-1; a possible D gene is TRBD1 (6 bases). Germline lookup yields CDR1 SGHNT and CDR2 YENEEA. The CDR3 loop spans 13 amino acids. V lost 0 bases, J lost 8 bases, and 8 bases lay in between. This CDR3 reads CASSLDAGDEQFF. DNA for the CDR3: TGTGCCAGCAGCTTAGATGCAGGGGATGAGCAGTTCTTC.